The 8 T cell receptor beta chains listed next were all sequenced from one sample in a study of CD8+ T cells in alopecia areata. Extraction of RNA preceded its reverse transcription into cDNA, which served as the sequencing template. Produced via immunoSEQ multiplex PCR; TCRdb's table is partial and in-frame only. The sample lists around 150,000 clones; approximately 60% were seen once. The material sequenced was CD8+ T cells sorted from blood. Receptors originate from a human donor in good health.

The chain couples TRBV2 to TRBJ2-4; D may correspond to TRBD1 or TRBD2 (5 bases each). Trimming took 3 bases from V and 10 from J, leaving 16 bases between them. The CDR3 totals 14 residues. CDR1 and CDR2 (germline): SNHLY, FYNNEI. CDR3 sequence (DNA): TGTGCCAGCAGTGAGGGGCAGGGAGTGGATATTCAGTACTTC. It translates to CASSEGQGVDIQYF. Supplemented by reference TRBV2 and TRBJ2-4, the full variable domain reads EPEVTQTPSHQVTQMGQEVILRCVPISNHLYFYWYRQILGQKVEFLVSFYNNEISEKSEIFDDQFSVERPDGSNFTLKIRSTKLEDSAMYFCASSEGQGVDIQYFGAGTRLSVL.

The V gene is TRBV5-6, the J gene TRBJ2-1; the D gene is possibly TRBD2 (5 bases). The CDR3 is 11 residues long. From germline, CDR1 is SGHDT and CDR2 YYEEEE. The V end lost 2 bases, the J end lost 8 bases, and 5 bases lay between the germline ends. CDR3 nucleotide sequence: TGTGCCAGCAGCTTTAGCGATGAGCAGTTCTTC. Its translation: CASSFSDEQFF.

In this sample, this clone turned up a few times. The sample holds other DNA sequences that translate to the same CDR3. CDR3 sequence reads: CASSYSSGANVLTF. The CDR3 coding sequence is TGTGCCAGCAGTTACAGCTCTGGGGCCAACGTCCTGACTTTC. The genes are TRBV6-5 and TRBJ2-6, with no clear D. CDR1 and CDR2 (germline): MNHEY, SVGAGI. This CDR3 has 14 residues. The V end was cut by 2 bases, the J end by 0 bases, with 2 bases between.

This clone has a handful of counts. The chain couples TRBV7-9 to TRBJ1-1, with D unclear. V was shortened by 4 bases and J by 12 bases, with 18 bases between the two germline ends. The CDR3 extends over 13 amino acids. Germline CDR1 and CDR2: SEHNR and FQNEAQ (reference sequence). The CDR3 DNA follows: TGTGCCAGCAGCTCCCCCGGAGGGCAGGCGTCTTTCTTT. It translates to CASSSPGGQASFF.

The chain combines TRBV11-2 with TRBJ2-1; TRBD2 aligns across 9 bases. J gave up 0 bases and V 7 bases, and 10 bases lay outside the gene matches. Germline lookup yields CDR1 SGHAT and CDR2 FQNNGV. This CDR3 is built from 17 residues. The CDR3 sequence: CASTETSGHPSYNEQFF. CDR3 sequence (DNA): TGTGCCAGCACCGAGACTAGCGGTCATCCCTCCTACAATGAGCAGTTCTTC.

The chain uses TRBV11-2 and TRBJ1-1; no clear D. CDR3 size: 15 residues. The germline CDR1 and CDR2 sequences are SGHAT and FQNNGV. V lost 1 base and J lost 1, with 10 bases in between. Here the CDR3 DNA reads TGTGCCAGCAGCTTAGTGCTTAATGGGAACACTGAAGCTTTCTTT. It translates to CASSLVLNGNTEAFF.

V gene TRBV6-1 combines with J gene TRBJ1-2; D uncertain. Looked up from germline, CDR1 is MNHNS and CDR2 is SASEGT. V was clipped by 2 bases and J by 8 bases, with 18 bases between them. This CDR3 spans 15 amino acids. CDR3: CASSEMLVWGTGYTF. Written as DNA, the CDR3 is TGTGCCAGCAGTGAAATGTTGGTGTGGGGTACGGGCTACACCTTC.

The chain joins TRBV9 to TRBJ2-7; 10 nucleotides align to TRBD1. The CDR3 loop spans 16 amino acids. In germline, CDR1 is SGDLS, CDR2 YYNGEE. Losses at the gene ends were 1 base for V and 2 bases for J; bases not matched to a gene: 6. The CDR3 protein is CASSVTPDRGTYEQYF. The CDR3 DNA follows: TGTGCCAGCAGCGTAACCCCGGACAGGGGGACCTACGAGCAGTACTTC. The full variable domain, completed using reference TRBV9 and TRBJ2-7, is DSGVTQTPKHLITATGQRVTLRCSPRSGDLSVYWYQQSLDQGLQFLIQYYNGEERAKGNILERFSAQQFPDLHSELNLSSLELGDSALYFCASSVTPDRGTYEQYFGPGTRLTVT.